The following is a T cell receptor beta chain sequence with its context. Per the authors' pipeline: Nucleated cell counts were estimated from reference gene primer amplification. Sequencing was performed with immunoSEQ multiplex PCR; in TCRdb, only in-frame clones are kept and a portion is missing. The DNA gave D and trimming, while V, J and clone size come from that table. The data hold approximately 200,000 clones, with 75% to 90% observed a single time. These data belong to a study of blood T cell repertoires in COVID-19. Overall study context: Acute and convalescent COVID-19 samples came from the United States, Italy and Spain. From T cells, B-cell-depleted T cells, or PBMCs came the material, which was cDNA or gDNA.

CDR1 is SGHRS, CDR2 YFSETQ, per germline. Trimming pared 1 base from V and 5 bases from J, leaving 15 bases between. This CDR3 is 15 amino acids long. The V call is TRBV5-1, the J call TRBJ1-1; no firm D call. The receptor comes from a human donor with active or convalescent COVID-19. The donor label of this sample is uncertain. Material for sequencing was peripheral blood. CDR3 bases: TGCGCCAGCAGCTTGAAGTGGCGGGGATGGACTGAAGCTTTCTTT. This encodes CASSLKWRGWTEAFF.